This T cell receptor beta chain was captured by sequencing in a study of CD8+CD57+ T cells in acquired aplastic anemia. Unmatched junction bases numbered 9, after V lost 0 bases and J lost 1 base. This CDR3 comprises 16 residues. The germline gives CDR1 DFQATT, CDR2 SNEGSKA (reference sequence). As to this clonotype: Its target is not known.

General study points: Patients and controls shared twenty-nine CD8+ CDR3 sequences, highly expressed in patients.

CDR3 and TCR beta VDJ profiling relied on a genomic DNA template. TCRdb passed the reads through MiXCR, listing each CDR3 protein once. The sample has a few hundred thousand distinct CDR3 sequences; around 60% are singletons. This TCR derives from a human donor in good health. The sequenced sample consisted of sorted CD4+, CD8+, or CD8+CD57+ T cells (not recorded which) from PBMCs. The chain carries TRBV20-1 and TRBJ2-7; TRBD1 aligns across 7 bases. The CDR3 DNA is TGCAGTGCTAGAGATCGATTCCGGGACAGTTCCTACGAGCAGTACTTC. Amino acid sequence: CSARDRFRDSSYEQYF.